Listed below are T cell receptor beta chains from one sample, sequenced in a study of cytomegalovirus exposure and HLA in healthy donors. TCRdb keeps only in-frame clones here, not all; method: immunoSEQ multiplex PCR. The table has roughly 150,000 clones, approximately 73% seen once. The sequenced sample consisted of PBMCs. These receptors came from a woman between 18 and 29 years old in good health and CMV-seronegative. Both conserved end residues are part of each CDR3. Fields, in order: D gene, V gene, clone size, J gene, CDR3 protein, CDR3 DNA. The D gene is left open where the match is weak. Some rows have no size entry. The others give once, few or many, or a class for an expanded clone.

d_gene: TRBD1
v_gene: TRBV7-2
abundance: NA
j_gene: TRBJ1-5
CDR3aa: CASSFRQGRNQPQHF
CDR3nt: TGTGCCAGCAGCTTCCGACAGGGGCGGAATCAGCCCCAGCATTTT

d_gene: NA
v_gene: TRBV18
abundance: NA
j_gene: TRBJ2-2
CDR3aa: CASSDYSSTNTGELFF
CDR3nt: TGTGCCAGCTCCGATTACAGCTCTACTAACACCGGGGAGCTGTTTTTT

d_gene: NA
v_gene: TRBV19
abundance: NA
j_gene: TRBJ1-2
CDR3aa: CASSSETDVYGYTF
CDR3nt: TGTGCCAGTAGTAGTGAGACAGACGTCTATGGCTACACCTTC

d_gene: NA
v_gene: TRBV4-1
abundance: NA
j_gene: TRBJ1-1
CDR3aa: CASKEEEPRNTEAFF
CDR3nt: TGCGCCAGCAAGGAAGAGGAACCCCGGAACACTGAAGCTTTCTTT

d_gene: TRBD1
v_gene: TRBV4-1
abundance: NA
j_gene: TRBJ1-2
CDR3aa: CASSSYDRQGSTF
CDR3nt: TGCGCCAGCAGCTCATACGACAGACAGGGAAGCACCTTC

d_gene: NA
v_gene: TRBV6-5
abundance: NA
j_gene: TRBJ2-1
CDR3aa: CASSYEAGNYNEQFF
CDR3nt: TGTGCCAGCAGTTACGAGGCGGGGAACTACAATGAGCAGTTCTTC

d_gene: NA
v_gene: TRBV5-6
abundance: once
j_gene: TRBJ1-5
CDR3aa: CASSLGTEYQPQHF
CDR3nt: TGTGCCAGCAGCTTGGGGACAGAGTATCAGCCCCAGCATTTT

d_gene: TRBD1
v_gene: TRBV11-2
abundance: few
j_gene: TRBJ2-7
CDR3aa: CASSLAPGQGGSYEQYF
CDR3nt: TGTGCCAGCAGCTTAGCGCCGGGACAGGGCGGTTCCTACGAGCAGTACTTC

d_gene: TRBD1
v_gene: TRBV10-3
abundance: once
j_gene: TRBJ1-1
CDR3aa: CAIPVYMVRDRPILGSGEAFF
CDR3nt: TGTGCTATCCCGGTTTACATGGTCCGGGACAGACCTATTTTGGGATCAGGTGAAGCTTTCTTT

d_gene: NA
v_gene: TRBV6-5
abundance: NA
j_gene: TRBJ1-6
CDR3aa: CASSYSNRDNSPLHF
CDR3nt: TGTGCCAGCAGTTACTCGAACAGAGATAATTCACCCCTCCACTTT

d_gene: TRBD2
v_gene: TRBV11-2
abundance: NA
j_gene: TRBJ2-3
CDR3aa: CASLDQREYTDTQYF
CDR3nt: TGTGCCAGCTTGGACCAGCGGGAATACACAGATACGCAGTATTTT

d_gene: TRBD1
v_gene: TRBV5-5
abundance: NA
j_gene: TRBJ1-5
CDR3aa: CASSLTTGEGQPQHF
CDR3nt: TGTGCCAGCAGCTTGACGACAGGGGAGGGTCAGCCCCAGCATTTT

d_gene: NA
v_gene: TRBV7-2
abundance: NA
j_gene: TRBJ2-5
CDR3aa: CASSLGSAGHQETQYF
CDR3nt: TGTGCCAGCAGCTTGGGGTCTGCGGGACACCAAGAGACCCAGTACTTC

d_gene: NA
v_gene: TRBV19
abundance: NA
j_gene: TRBJ1-1
CDR3aa: CASSNRDPWAEAFF
CDR3nt: TGTGCCAGTAGTAACAGGGACCCTTGGGCTGAAGCTTTCTTT

d_gene: NA
v_gene: TRBV5-1
abundance: NA
j_gene: TRBJ2-3
CDR3aa: CASRAGQKNTDTQYF
CDR3nt: TGCGCCAGCAGGGCGGGACAGAAGAACACAGATACGCAGTATTTT

d_gene: NA
v_gene: TRBV9
abundance: NA
j_gene: TRBJ2-3
CDR3aa: CASSVGSKNTDTQYF
CDR3nt: TGTGCCAGCAGCGTAGGGAGTAAAAACACAGATACGCAGTATTTT

d_gene: NA
v_gene: TRBV27
abundance: NA
j_gene: TRBJ1-1
CDR3aa: CASSYVGFRDTDTEAFF
CDR3nt: TGTGCCAGCAGCTACGTGGGGTTCAGGGATACCGACACTGAAGCTTTCTTT

d_gene: NA
v_gene: TRBV6-5
abundance: NA
j_gene: TRBJ1-2
CDR3aa: CASSRASLYGYTF
CDR3nt: TGTGCCAGCAGTCGAGCAAGTCTTTATGGCTACACCTTC

d_gene: TRBD1
v_gene: TRBV18
abundance: few
j_gene: TRBJ1-1
CDR3aa: CASSPDREAFF
CDR3nt: TGTGCCAGCTCACCGGACAGGGAAGCTTTCTTT

d_gene: NA
v_gene: TRBV7-3
abundance: NA
j_gene: TRBJ1-5
CDR3aa: CASSYDSGNQPQHF
CDR3nt: TGTGCCAGCAGTTACGACAGCGGCAATCAGCCCCAGCATTTT

d_gene: NA
v_gene: TRBV6-5
abundance: few
j_gene: TRBJ2-2
CDR3aa: CASTQGRTGELFF
CDR3nt: TGTGCCAGCACACAGGGTCGCACCGGGGAGCTGTTTTTT

d_gene: NA
v_gene: TRBV27
abundance: NA
j_gene: TRBJ1-5
CDR3aa: CASSLGRGNQPQHF
CDR3nt: TGTGCCAGCAGTCTGGGCAGGGGCAATCAGCCCCAGCATTTT

d_gene: NA
v_gene: TRBV21-1
abundance: NA
j_gene: TRBJ1-1
CDR3aa: CASSKGGAFEAFF
CDR3nt: TGTGCCAGCAGCAAAGGGGGAGCTTTCGAAGCTTTCTTT

d_gene: NA
v_gene: TRBV6-5
abundance: NA
j_gene: TRBJ1-5
CDR3aa: CASRARGQNNQPQHF
CDR3nt: TGTGCCAGCAGGGCGCGTGGACAGAACAATCAGCCCCAGCATTTT

d_gene: NA
v_gene: TRBV4-1
abundance: NA
j_gene: TRBJ1-5
CDR3aa: CASSQDSDQPQHF
CDR3nt: TGCGCCAGCAGCCAAGATTCAGATCAGCCCCAGCATTTT

d_gene: NA
v_gene: TRBV4-2
abundance: NA
j_gene: TRBJ1-5
CDR3aa: CASSQGGGAQPQHF
CDR3nt: TGTGCCAGCAGCCAAGGTGGGGGCGCTCAGCCCCAGCATTTT

d_gene: TRBD2
v_gene: TRBV7-2
abundance: NA
j_gene: TRBJ2-1
CDR3aa: CASSPPPGLAVSSYNEQFF
CDR3nt: TGTGCCAGCAGCCCCCCCCCGGGACTAGCGGTTAGCTCCTACAATGAGCAGTTCTTC